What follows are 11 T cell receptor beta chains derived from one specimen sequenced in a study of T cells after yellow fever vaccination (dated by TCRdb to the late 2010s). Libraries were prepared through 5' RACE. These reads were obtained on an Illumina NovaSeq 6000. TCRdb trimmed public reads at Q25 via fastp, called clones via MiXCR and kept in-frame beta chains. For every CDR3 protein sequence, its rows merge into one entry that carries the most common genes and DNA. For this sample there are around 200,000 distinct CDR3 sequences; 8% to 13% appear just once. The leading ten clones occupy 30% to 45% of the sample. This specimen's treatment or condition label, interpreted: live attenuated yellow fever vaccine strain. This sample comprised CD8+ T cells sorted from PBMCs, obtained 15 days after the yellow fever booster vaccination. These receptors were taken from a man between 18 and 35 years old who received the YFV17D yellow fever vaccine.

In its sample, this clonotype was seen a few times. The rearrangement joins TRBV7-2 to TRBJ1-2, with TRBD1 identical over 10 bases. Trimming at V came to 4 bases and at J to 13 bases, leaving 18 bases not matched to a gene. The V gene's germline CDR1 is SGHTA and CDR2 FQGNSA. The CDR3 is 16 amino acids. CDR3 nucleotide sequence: TGTGCCAGCAGCTCGCCAAGGGACAGGGGCGAGCTCTCTGCCACCTTC. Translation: CASSSPRDRGELSATF.

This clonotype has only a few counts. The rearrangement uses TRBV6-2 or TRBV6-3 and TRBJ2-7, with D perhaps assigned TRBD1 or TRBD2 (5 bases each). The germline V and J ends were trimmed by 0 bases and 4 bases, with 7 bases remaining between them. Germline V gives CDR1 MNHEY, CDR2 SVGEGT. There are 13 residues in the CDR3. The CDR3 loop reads CASSYSGVYEQYV. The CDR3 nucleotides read TGTGCCAGCAGTTACTCGGGGGTGTACGAGCAGTACGTC.

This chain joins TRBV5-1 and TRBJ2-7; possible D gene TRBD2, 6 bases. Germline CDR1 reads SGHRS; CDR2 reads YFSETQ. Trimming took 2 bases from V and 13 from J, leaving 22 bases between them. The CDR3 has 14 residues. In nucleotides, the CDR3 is TGCGCCAGCAGCTTCGACTGGATGGAGGGCCCGTCTTACTTC. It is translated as CASSFDWMEGPSYF.

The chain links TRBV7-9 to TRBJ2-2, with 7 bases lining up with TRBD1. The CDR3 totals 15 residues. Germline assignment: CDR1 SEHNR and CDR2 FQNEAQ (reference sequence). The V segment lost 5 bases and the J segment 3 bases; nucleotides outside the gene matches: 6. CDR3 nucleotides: TGTGCCAGCAGCGGGGGACAGCCGTACACCGGGGAGCTGTTTTTT. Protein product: CASSGGQPYTGELFF. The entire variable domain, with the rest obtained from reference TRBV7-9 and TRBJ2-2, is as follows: DTGVSQNPRHKITKRGQNVTFRCDPISEHNRLYWYRQTLGQGPEFLTYFQNEAQLEKSRLLSDRFSAERPKGSFSTLEIQRTEQGDSAMYLCASSGGQPYTGELFFGEGSRLTVL.

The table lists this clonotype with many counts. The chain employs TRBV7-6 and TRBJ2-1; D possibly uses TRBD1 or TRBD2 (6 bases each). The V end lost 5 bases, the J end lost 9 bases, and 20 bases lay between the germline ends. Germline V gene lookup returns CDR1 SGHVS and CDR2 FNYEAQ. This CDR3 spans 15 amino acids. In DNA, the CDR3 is TGTGCCAGCAGCCAAGAAGGGGGGCCCGGCGGTGAGCAGTTCTTC. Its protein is CASSQEGGPGGEQFF.

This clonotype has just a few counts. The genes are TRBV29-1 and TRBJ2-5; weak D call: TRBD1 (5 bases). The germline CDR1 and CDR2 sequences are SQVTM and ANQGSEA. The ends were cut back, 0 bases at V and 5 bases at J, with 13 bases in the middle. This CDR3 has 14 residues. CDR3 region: CSVEEGQGRETQYF. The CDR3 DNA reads TGCAGCGTTGAAGAGGGGCAGGGCAGGGAGACCCAGTACTTC.

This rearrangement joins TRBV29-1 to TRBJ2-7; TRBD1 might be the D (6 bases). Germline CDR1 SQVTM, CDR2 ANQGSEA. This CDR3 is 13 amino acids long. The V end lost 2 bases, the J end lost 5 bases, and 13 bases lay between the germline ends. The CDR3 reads CSVERGQLNEQYF. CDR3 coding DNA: TGCAGCGTTGAACGAGGACAGTTGAACGAGCAGTACTTC.

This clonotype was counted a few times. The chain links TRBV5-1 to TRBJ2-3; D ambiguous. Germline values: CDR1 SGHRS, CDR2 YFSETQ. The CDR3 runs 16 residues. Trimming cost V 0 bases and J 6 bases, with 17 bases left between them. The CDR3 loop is CASSLGSPRVSDTQYF. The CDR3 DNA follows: TGCGCCAGCAGCTTGGGGAGCCCCCGAGTGTCCGATACGCAGTATTTT.

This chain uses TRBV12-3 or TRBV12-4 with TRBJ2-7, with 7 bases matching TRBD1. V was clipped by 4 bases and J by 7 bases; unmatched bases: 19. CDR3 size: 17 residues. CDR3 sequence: CASSSVGFPDRSGEQYF. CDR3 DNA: TGTGCCAGCAGTTCCGTGGGCTTCCCGGACAGGTCTGGAGAGCAGTACTTC.

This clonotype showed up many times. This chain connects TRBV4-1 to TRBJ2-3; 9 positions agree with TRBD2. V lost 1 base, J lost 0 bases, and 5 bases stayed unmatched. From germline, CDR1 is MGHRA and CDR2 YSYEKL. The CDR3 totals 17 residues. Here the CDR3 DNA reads TGCGCCAGCAGCCAAGGTCCTAGCGGGAAGAGCACAGATACGCAGTATTTT. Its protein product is CASSQGPSGKSTDTQYF.

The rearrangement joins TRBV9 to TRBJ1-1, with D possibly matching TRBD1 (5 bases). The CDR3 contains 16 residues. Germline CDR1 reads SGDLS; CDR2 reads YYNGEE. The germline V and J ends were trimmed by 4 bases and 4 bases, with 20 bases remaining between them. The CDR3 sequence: CASSPKRELGGTEAFF. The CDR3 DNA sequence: TGTGCCAGCAGCCCCAAGAGGGAACTTGGGGGCACTGAAGCTTTCTTT.